The 24 T cell receptor beta chains below come from one sample, sequenced in a study of CD8 T cells in ankylosing spondylitis. TCRdb independently ran MiXCR on the 5' RACE reads; one entry per CDR3 protein. Found here are approximately 88,000 distinct CDR3 sequences, 8.5% to 9% of them singletons; the top ten hold 5.1%. The sample was blood, either unsorted or a sorted T cell fraction (not recorded which). The receptor source for this set is a male donor with ankylosing spondylitis or in good health (not recorded which).

At least ten counts were recorded for this clonotype. V gene TRBV13 combines with J gene TRBJ2-1; unclear D gene. Germline V gives CDR1 PRHDT, CDR2 FYEKMQ (reference sequence). CDR3 length equals 12 residues. Trimming pared 5 bases from V and 7 bases from J, leaving 9 bases between. The CDR3 is CASSPRRNEQFF. As DNA, the CDR3 is TGTGCCAGCAGCCCTAGAAGGAATGAGCAGTTCTTC.

This clonotype has ten or more counts. The chain recombines TRBV12-3 or TRBV12-4 with TRBJ2-5; the D gene is possibly TRBD1 (6 bases). Deletions cut 6 bases from V and 2 bases from J, with 10 bases between. This CDR3 spans 13 amino acids. The CDR3 is CASRSGVQETQYF. In DNA form, the CDR3 reads TGTGCCAGCAGATCAGGGGTACAAGAGACCCAGTACTTC.

This chain uses TRBV2 with TRBJ2-5; D gene unclear. The ends were cut back, 5 bases at V and 0 bases at J, with 7 bases in the middle. CDR1 is SNHLY and CDR2 is FYNNEI in the germline V gene. The CDR3 is made up of 13 amino acids. The CDR3 is CASSRADQETQYF. Here the CDR3 DNA reads TGTGCCAGCAGTAGGGCGGACCAAGAGACCCAGTACTTC.

Here the CDR3 reads CASRFGGGVYNEQFF. CDR3 DNA: TGTGCCAGCAGGTTCGGGGGGGGGGTCTACAATGAGCAGTTCTTC. The chain has TRBV6-1 and TRBJ2-1, with TRBD2 identical over 8 bases. V shed 6 bases, J shed 3 bases, and the junction held 7 bases outside the gene matches. Per germline, CDR1 MNHNS and CDR2 SASEGT. The CDR3 spans 15 residues.

This clonotype was counted ten times or more. The chain has TRBV20-1 and TRBJ2-5, with D uncertain. Trimming took off 6 bases at V and 2 bases at J, with 19 bases between the two ends. The CDR3 sequence is 15 residues long. Germline V CDR1 and CDR2: DFQATT, SNEGSKA (reference sequence). The CDR3 region is CSAATRKGIQETQYF. CDR3 sequence (DNA): TGCAGTGCGGCAACGAGAAAGGGTATTCAAGAGACCCAGTACTTC.

In the case of this clonotype: A read error is possible here, since a much larger clone lies one base away. V usage is TRBV6-5 and J usage is TRBJ2-1; D is possibly TRBD1 or TRBD2 (8 bases each). The CDR3 contains 14 residues. Germline V gene sequence: CDR1 MNHEY, CDR2 SVGAGI. Trimming removed 10 bases from V and 9 bases from J, with 22 bases in between. The CDR3: CATRTSRGRLEQFF. CDR3 in DNA: TGTGCCACCCGGACTAGCAGGGGGCGGCTTGAGCAGTTCTTC.

This clonotype was seen ten or more times. This chain links TRBV28 with TRBJ1-1; unclear D gene. The germline gives CDR1 MDHEN, CDR2 SYDVKM. V lost 7 bases and J 2 bases, leaving 11 bases between the germline ends. The CDR3 spans 13 residues. The CDR3 spells CASMSDVNTEAFF. CDR3 sequence (DNA): TGTGCCAGCATGTCGGACGTAAACACTGAAGCTTTCTTT.

This clonotype was detected many times. This chain connects TRBV7-8 to TRBJ1-5; D is undetermined. Trimming cost V 5 bases and J 5 bases, with 13 bases left between them. The CDR3 has 14 amino acids. Germline lookup yields CDR1 SGHVS and CDR2 FQNEAQ. The CDR3 sequence: CASSEEPRYQPQHF. The CDR3, as DNA: TGTGCCAGCAGCGAAGAACCCCGCTATCAGCCCCAGCATTTT.

This clonotype was observed many times. This rearrangement joins TRBV3-1 to TRBJ2-7, with D uncertain. The CDR3 has 14 amino acids. Germline CDR1 reads LGHDT; CDR2 reads YNNKEL (reference sequence). With 1 base removed from V and 2 bases from J, the gap between germline ends came to 9 bases. DNA of the CDR3: TGTGCCAGCAGCCAAGGGGCTCTAGCCTACGAGCAGTACTTC. Its protein is CASSQGALAYEQYF.

Only a few counts were recorded for this clonotype. V is TRBV11-2 and J is TRBJ2-1, with D perhaps matching TRBD1 or TRBD2 (5 bases each). Germline V gene sequence: CDR1 SGHAT, CDR2 FQNNGV. The CDR3 contains 18 residues. Trimming pared 4 bases from V and 3 bases from J, leaving 22 bases between. CDR3 loop: CASSSFRGTGLNYNEQFF. CDR3 sequence (DNA): TGTGCCAGCAGCTCGTTCCGGGGCACGGGGCTAAACTACAATGAGCAGTTCTTC.

This clonotype was recorded at least ten times. The chain has TRBV6-1 and TRBJ1-2, with 8 bases matching TRBD1. Germline lookup yields CDR1 MNHNS and CDR2 SASEGT. The CDR3 loop spans 14 amino acids. V was pared by 6 bases and J by 7 bases, with 10 bases of the junction left unmatched. CDR3 residues: CASSHGQGMLGYTF. The CDR3 DNA is TGTGCCAGCAGCCATGGACAGGGTATGCTTGGCTACACCTTC.

This clonotype was detected many times. The CDR3 DNA is TGTGCCAGCAGCTTAGAGGGAAACACCATATATTTT. Translation gives CASSLEGNTIYF. This chain joins TRBV7-3 and TRBJ1-3; D not certain. CDR1 is SGHTA, CDR2 FQGTGA, per germline. Trimming pared 2 bases from V and 4 bases from J, leaving 3 bases between. The CDR3 runs 12 residues.

Worth noting for this clonotype: A much larger clone lies one base from this, so it may be a read error. V gene TRBV10-3 combines with J gene TRBJ2-5, with 8 bases aligning to TRBD2. The CDR3 runs to 15 residues. Germline CDR1 ENHRY, CDR2 SYGVKD. The DNA for the CDR3 is TGTGCCATCAGGGGGGGCGGGGGGTTTATGGAGACCCACTACTTC. Residues: CAIRGGGGFMETHYF.

This clonotype was found many times. The chain carries TRBV28 and TRBJ2-2; the D gene is possibly TRBD2 (6 bases). The CDR3 spans 11 residues. V dropped 10 bases and J dropped 7 bases, with 10 bases sitting between them. Germline loops: CDR1 MDHEN, CDR2 SYDVKM. CDR3 DNA: TGTGCCATCGGGGAGGTCGGGGAGCTGTTTTTT. Its protein is CAIGEVGELFF.

In this sample, this clonotype turned up many times. The V gene is TRBV5-4, the J gene TRBJ2-2, with a tentative D call TRBD1 (6 bases). The germline V gene encodes CDR1 SGHNT and CDR2 YYREEE (reference sequence). V was cut by 0 bases and J by 6 bases, with 6 bases left in between. The CDR3 loop spans 13 amino acids. Here the CDR3 reads CASSLEGAGELFF. CDR3 nucleotide sequence: TGTGCCAGCAGCTTGGAGGGGGCCGGGGAGCTGTTTTTT.

This clonotype came up many times. The chain has TRBV6-5 and TRBJ2-5, with 12 bases identical to TRBD2. The CDR3 is 17 amino acids. V lost 0 bases and J lost 2; bases outside the gene matches: 4. Germline V gene sequence: CDR1 MNHEY, CDR2 SVGAGI. The CDR3 protein is CASSYSFLAGGQETQYF. As DNA, the CDR3 is TGTGCCAGCAGTTACTCGTTCCTAGCGGGGGGGCAAGAGACCCAGTACTTC.

This clonotype occurred many times. The chain has TRBV7-2 and TRBJ2-5; 14 bases map to TRBD2. CDR1 and CDR2 from the germline V gene are SGHTA and FQGNSA. V trimming: 0 bases; J trimming: 5 bases; junction bases outside the gene matches: 8. The CDR3 extends over 18 amino acids. CDR3 protein: CASSLATSGGVHEETQYF. Here the CDR3 DNA reads TGTGCCAGCAGCTTAGCGACTAGCGGGGGGGTTCACGAGGAGACCCAGTACTTC. The whole variable domain, remainder taken from reference TRBV7-2 and TRBJ2-5, is GAGVSQSPSNKVTEKGKDVELRCDPISGHTALYWYRQSLGQGLEFLIYFQGNSAPDKSGLPSDRFSAERTGGSVSTLTIQRTQQEDSAVYLCASSLATSGGVHEETQYFGPGTRLLVL.

This clonotype was seen repeatedly, ten times or more. This chain joins TRBV5-1 and TRBJ2-1, with 9 bases that match TRBD1. The germline CDR1 and CDR2 sequences are SGHRS and YFSETQ. The CDR3 is 15 amino acids. V shed 0 bases, J shed 5 bases, and the junction held 3 bases outside the gene matches. The CDR3 coding sequence is TGCGCCAGCAGCTTGGGAGGGACAGGGCACAATGAGCAGTTCTTC. Protein: CASSLGGTGHNEQFF.

Ten or more counts support this clonotype. The chain employs TRBV19 and TRBJ1-1; D not certain. In germline, CDR1 is LNHDA, CDR2 SQIVND (reference sequence). This CDR3 has 12 residues. Trimming stripped 6 bases from V and 1 base from J, with 6 bases between. The CDR3 region is CASRQSNTEAFF. CDR3 nucleotide sequence: TGTGCCAGTAGGCAGTCGAACACTGAAGCTTTCTTT.

This clonotype was seen more than once but under ten times. This rearrangement joins TRBV7-8 to TRBJ2-1; a weak D match, TRBD2 (5 bases). Deletions cut 2 bases from V and 0 bases from J, with 17 bases between. The CDR3 consists of 18 residues. Germline CDR1 reads SGHVS; CDR2 reads FQNEAQ. The CDR3 sequence: CASSLQIGGLDSYNEQFF. CDR3 bases: TGTGCCAGCAGCTTACAAATCGGCGGGCTGGACTCCTACAATGAGCAGTTCTTC.

This clonotype has only a few counts. The chain is built from TRBV18 and TRBJ1-5; D is possibly TRBD1 (6 bases). This CDR3 comprises 13 residues. Trimming removed 5 bases at V and 11 bases at J, with 16 bases between. Germline V gene lookup returns CDR1 KGHSH and CDR2 LQKENI. CDR3 nucleotides: TGTGCCAGCTCATTAGACAGGCAACGGACCCAGCATTTT. Protein: CASSLDRQRTQHF.

Many counts were recorded for this clonotype. The gene calls are TRBV6-5 and TRBJ2-3; 11 bases match TRBD2. The CDR3 covers 16 residues. CDR1 and CDR2 from the germline V gene are MNHEY and SVGAGI. V lost 5 bases and J lost 2; bases outside the gene matches: 6. Here the CDR3 reads CASSPLAGGNTDTQYF. The CDR3 bases are TGTGCCAGCAGTCCGTTAGCGGGGGGGAACACAGATACGCAGTATTTT.

This clonotype was detected many times. V is TRBV4-2 and J is TRBJ2-2; 8 bases align to TRBD1. CDR1 LGHNA and CDR2 YNFKEQ come from the germline V gene. V gave up 0 bases and J gave up 7 bases; unmatched junction bases: 7. The length of the CDR3 is 16 residues. As DNA, the CDR3 is TGTGCCAGCAGCCAAGATGGGCAGGGGGCGTTCGGGGAGCTGTTTTTT. Its translation: CASSQDGQGAFGELFF.

This clonotype came up many times. The V call is TRBV12-3 or TRBV12-4, the J call TRBJ2-7; possibly TRBD2 for D (6 bases). The CDR3 contains 13 residues. Trimming removed 8 bases from V and 3 bases from J, with 14 bases in between. The CDR3 nucleotides read TGTGCCAGCCAGGAGACGGAGGGCTACGAGCAGTACTTC. Amino acids: CASQETEGYEQYF.